Below, one TCR beta chain is given with its context. Its antigen is unidentified. The data belong to a study of CD8+CD57+ T cells in acquired aplastic anemia. Notes on the study in general: Patients were compared with controls for CD8+ Simpson's diversity, and no significant difference emerged.

Genomic DNA constituted the template upon which TCR beta VDJ and CDR3 profiling was performed. Each CDR3 protein is one row after TCRdb ran MiXCR on the reads. The sample contains fewer than 200,000 distinct CDR3 sequences, approximately 40% of which appear only once. The sample was sorted CD4+, CD8+, or CD8+CD57+ T cells (not recorded which) from PBMCs. The TCR originated in a human donor in good health.

Here the CDR3 DNA reads TGTGCCAGCAGTTACCCCCGGACAGGGGGAGGAGAGACCCAGTACTTC. Its protein is CASSYPRTGGGETQYF. J is TRBJ2-5 and V is TRBV6-2 or TRBV6-3; the match to TRBD1 covers 10 bases. Looked up from germline, CDR1 is MNHEY and CDR2 is SVGEGT. The CDR3 spans 16 residues. After removal of 2 bases from V and 4 bases from J, the junction contained 7 bases not matched to a gene.